This T cell receptor beta chain was observed in a study of TIL therapy for anti-PD-1-resistant metastatic lung cancer. This was the immunoSEQ v3 assay. Profiling relied on immunoSEQ multiplex PCR, and the TCRdb table lists in-frame clones only, not all of them. This sample carries under 8,000 clones, around three fifths of them seen once, and the ten largest clones take around a sixth. The CDR3 sequence is 13 residues long. Trimming removed 6 bases at V and 2 bases at J, with 10 bases between. CDR1 and CDR2 from the germline V gene are MRHNA and SNTAGT. Time point reported: pre-treatment sample, taken before nivolumab and TIL therapy. The tumor samples were excised metastases, mostly pleural nodules or supraclavicular lymph nodes.

The TCR originated in a person aged 25 to 79 with non-small cell lung cancer. The sequencing used tumor tissue, collected at baseline. The chain uses TRBV6-4 and TRBJ1-2; no reliable D call. For the CDR3, the DNA is TGTGCCAGCAGGGAGGACGGGAACTATGGCTACACCTTC. It encodes CASREDGNYGYTF.